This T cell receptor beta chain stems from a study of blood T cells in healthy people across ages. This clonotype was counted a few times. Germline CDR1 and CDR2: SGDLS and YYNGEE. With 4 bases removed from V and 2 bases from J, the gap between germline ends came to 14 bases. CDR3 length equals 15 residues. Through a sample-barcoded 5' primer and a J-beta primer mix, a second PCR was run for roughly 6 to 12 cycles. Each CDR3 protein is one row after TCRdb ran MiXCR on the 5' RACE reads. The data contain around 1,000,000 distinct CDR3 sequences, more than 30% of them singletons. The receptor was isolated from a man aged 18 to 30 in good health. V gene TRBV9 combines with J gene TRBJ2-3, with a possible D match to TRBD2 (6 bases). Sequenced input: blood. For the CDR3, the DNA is TGTGCCAGCAGCCCGATGGAGGGGTCCACAGATACGCAGTATTTT. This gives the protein CASSPMEGSTDTQYF.